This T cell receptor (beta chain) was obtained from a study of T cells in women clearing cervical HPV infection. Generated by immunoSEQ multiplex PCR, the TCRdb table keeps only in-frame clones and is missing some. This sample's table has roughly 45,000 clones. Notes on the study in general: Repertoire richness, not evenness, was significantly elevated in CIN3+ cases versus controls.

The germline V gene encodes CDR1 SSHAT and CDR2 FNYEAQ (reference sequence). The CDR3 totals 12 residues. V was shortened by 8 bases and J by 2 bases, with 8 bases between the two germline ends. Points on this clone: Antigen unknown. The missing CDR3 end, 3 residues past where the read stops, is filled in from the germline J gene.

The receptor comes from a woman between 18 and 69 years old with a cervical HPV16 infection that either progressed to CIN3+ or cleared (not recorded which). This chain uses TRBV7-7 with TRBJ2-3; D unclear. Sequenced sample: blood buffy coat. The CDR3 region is CASGQITDTQYF. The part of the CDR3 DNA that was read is TGTGCCAGCGGCCAGATCACAGATACG.